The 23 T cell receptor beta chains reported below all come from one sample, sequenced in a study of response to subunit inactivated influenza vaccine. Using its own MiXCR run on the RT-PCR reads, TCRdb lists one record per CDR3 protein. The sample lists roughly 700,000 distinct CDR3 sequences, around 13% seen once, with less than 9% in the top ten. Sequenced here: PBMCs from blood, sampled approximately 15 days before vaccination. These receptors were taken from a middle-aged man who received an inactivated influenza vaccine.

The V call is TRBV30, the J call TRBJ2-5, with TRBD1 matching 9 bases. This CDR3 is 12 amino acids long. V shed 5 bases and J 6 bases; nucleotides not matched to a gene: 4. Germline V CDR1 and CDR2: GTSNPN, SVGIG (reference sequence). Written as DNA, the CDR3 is TGTGCCTGGGACAGGGGGACGAAGACCCAGTACTTC. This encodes CAWDRGTKTQYF.

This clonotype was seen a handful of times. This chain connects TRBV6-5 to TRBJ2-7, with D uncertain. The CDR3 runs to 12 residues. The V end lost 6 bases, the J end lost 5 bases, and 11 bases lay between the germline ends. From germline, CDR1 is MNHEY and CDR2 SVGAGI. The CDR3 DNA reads TGTGCCAGCAGGGCCCCCGGTGACGAGCAGTACTTC. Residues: CASRAPGDEQYF.

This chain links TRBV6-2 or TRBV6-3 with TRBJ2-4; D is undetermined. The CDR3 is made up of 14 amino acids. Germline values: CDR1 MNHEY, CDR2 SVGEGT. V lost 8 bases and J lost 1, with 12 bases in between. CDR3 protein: CASGAPRAKNIQYF. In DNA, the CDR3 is TGTGCCAGCGGAGCACCGAGGGCCAAAAACATTCAGTACTTC.

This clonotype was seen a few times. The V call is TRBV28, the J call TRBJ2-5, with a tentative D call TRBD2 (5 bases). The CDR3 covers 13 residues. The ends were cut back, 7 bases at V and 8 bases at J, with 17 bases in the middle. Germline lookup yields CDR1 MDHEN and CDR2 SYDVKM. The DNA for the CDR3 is TGTGCCAGCACCCAGAGGGCGGTAAGAACCCAGTACTTC. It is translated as CASTQRAVRTQYF.

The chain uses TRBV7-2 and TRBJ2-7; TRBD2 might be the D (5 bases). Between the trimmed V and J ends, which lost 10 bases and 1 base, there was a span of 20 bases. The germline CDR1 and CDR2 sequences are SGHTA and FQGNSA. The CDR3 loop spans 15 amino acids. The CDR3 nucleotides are TGTGCCACCGCTTATAGGGTCGGACTTTCCTACGAGCAGTACTTC. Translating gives CATAYRVGLSYEQYF.

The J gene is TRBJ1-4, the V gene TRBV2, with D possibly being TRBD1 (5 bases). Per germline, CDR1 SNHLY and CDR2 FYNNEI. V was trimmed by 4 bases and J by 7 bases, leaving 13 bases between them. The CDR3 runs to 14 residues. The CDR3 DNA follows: TGTGCCAGCAGTGCAGGGACTTCCCCTGAAAAACTGTTTTTT. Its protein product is CASSAGTSPEKLFF. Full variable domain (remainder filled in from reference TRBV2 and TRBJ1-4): EPEVTQTPSHQVTQMGQEVILRCVPISNHLYFYWYRQILGQKVEFLVSFYNNEISEKSEIFDDQFSVERPDGSNFTLKIRSTKLEDSAMYFCASSAGTSPEKLFFGSGTQLSVL.

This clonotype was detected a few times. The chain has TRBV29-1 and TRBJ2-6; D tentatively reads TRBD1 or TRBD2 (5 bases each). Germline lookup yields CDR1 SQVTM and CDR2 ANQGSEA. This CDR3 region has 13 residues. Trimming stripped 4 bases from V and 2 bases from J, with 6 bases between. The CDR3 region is CSVVGAGANVLTF. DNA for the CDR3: TGCAGCGTTGTGGGGGCTGGGGCCAACGTCCTGACTTTC.

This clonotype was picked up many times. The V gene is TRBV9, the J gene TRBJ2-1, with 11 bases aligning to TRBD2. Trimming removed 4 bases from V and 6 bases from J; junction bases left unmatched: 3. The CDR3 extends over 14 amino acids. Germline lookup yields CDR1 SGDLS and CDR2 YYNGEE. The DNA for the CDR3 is TGTGCCAGCAGCCCGGGGACTAGCGGCAATGAGCAGTTCTTC. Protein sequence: CASSPGTSGNEQFF.

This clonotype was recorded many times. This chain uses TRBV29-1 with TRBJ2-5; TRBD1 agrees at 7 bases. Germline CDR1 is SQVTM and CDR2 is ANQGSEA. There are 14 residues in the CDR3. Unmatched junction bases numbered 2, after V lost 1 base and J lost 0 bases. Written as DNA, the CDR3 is TGCAGCGTTGAAGGCAGGGGGTACCAAGAGACCCAGTACTTC. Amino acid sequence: CSVEGRGYQETQYF.

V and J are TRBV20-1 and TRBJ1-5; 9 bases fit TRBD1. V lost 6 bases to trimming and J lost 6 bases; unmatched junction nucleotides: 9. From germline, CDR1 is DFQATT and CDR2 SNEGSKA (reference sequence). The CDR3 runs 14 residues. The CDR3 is CSASRTDRGQPQHF. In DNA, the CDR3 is TGCAGTGCAAGTCGGACGGACAGGGGTCAGCCCCAGCATTTT.

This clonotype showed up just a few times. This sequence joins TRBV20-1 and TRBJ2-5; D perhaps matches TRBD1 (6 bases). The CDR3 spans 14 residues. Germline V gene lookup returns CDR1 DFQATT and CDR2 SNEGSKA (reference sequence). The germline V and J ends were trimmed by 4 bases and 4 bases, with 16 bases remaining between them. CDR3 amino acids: CSANAPGAVETQYF. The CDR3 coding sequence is TGCAGTGCTAACGCTCCAGGGGCAGTAGAGACCCAGTACTTC.

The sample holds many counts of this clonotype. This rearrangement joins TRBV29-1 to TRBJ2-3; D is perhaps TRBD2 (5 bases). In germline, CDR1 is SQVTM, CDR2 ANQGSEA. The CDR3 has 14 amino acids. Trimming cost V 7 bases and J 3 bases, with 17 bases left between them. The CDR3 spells CSAEGAVGTDTQYF. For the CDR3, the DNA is TGCAGCGCCGAAGGAGCGGTCGGAACAGATACGCAGTATTTT.

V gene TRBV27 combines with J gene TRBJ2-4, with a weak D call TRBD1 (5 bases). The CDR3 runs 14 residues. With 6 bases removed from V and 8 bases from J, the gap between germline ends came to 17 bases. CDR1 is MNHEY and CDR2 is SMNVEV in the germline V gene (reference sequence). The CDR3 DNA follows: TGTGCCAGCAGCCCACAGGTGTTTAAGGACATTCAGTACTTC. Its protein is CASSPQVFKDIQYF.

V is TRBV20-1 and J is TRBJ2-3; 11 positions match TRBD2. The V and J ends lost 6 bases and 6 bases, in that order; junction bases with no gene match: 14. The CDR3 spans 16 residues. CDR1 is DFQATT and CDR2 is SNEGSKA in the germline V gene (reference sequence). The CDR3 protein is CSAQGGLAVPWDTQYF. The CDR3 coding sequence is TGCAGTGCCCAAGGGGGACTAGCGGTACCGTGGGATACGCAGTATTTT.

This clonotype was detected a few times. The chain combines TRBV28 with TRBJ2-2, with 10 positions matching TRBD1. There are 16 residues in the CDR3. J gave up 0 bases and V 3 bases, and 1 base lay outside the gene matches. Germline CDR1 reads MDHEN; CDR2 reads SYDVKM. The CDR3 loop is CASSFGQGANTGELFF. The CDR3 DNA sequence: TGTGCCAGCAGTTTTGGACAGGGGGCGAACACCGGGGAGCTGTTTTTT.

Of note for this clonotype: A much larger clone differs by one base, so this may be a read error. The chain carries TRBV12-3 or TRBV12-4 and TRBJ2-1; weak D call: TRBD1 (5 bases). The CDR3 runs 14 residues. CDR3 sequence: CASSFLDIYNEQCF. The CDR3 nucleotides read TGTGCCAGCAGTTTTCTGGACATCTACAATGAGCAGTGCTTC.

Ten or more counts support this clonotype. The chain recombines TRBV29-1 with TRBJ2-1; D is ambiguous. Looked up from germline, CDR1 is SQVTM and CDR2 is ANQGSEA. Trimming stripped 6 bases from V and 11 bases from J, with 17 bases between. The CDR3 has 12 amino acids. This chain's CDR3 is CSVPEGDLKQFF. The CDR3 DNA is TGCAGCGTCCCCGAAGGAGATTTAAAGCAGTTCTTC.

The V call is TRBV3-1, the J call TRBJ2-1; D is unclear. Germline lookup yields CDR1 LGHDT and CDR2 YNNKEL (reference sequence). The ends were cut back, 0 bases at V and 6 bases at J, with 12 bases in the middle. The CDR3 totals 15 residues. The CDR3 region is CASSQDPGSLNEQFF. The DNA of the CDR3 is TGTGCCAGCAGCCAAGACCCGGGCTCGCTCAATGAGCAGTTCTTC.

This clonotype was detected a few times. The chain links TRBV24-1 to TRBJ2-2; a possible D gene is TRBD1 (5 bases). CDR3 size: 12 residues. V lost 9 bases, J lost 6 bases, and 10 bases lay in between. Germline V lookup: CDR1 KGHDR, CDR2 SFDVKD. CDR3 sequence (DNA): TGTGCCACCGCCCAGGGCTCCGGGGAGCTGTTTTTT. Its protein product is CATAQGSGELFF.

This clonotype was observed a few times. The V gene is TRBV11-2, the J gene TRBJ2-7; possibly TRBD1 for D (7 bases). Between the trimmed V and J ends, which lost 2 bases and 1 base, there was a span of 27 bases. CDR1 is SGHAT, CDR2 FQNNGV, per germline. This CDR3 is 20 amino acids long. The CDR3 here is CASSLMGGQTGPRSSYEQYF. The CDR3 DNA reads TGTGCCAGCAGCTTAATGGGGGGCCAGACAGGGCCCCGGTCGTCCTACGAGCAGTACTTC.

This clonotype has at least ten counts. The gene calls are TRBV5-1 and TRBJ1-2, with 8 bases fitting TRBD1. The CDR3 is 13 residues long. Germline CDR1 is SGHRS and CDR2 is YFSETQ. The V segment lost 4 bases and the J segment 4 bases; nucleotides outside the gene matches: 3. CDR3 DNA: TGCGCCAGCAGCATGGACAGGGCCTATGGCTACACCTTC. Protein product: CASSMDRAYGYTF.

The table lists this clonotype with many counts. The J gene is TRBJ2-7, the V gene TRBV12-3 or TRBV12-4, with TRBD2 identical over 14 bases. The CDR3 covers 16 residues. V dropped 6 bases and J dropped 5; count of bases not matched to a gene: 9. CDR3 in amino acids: CASSSTGTSGSHEQYF. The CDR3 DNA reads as TGTGCCAGCAGCTCTACCGGGACTAGCGGGAGCCACGAGCAGTACTTC.

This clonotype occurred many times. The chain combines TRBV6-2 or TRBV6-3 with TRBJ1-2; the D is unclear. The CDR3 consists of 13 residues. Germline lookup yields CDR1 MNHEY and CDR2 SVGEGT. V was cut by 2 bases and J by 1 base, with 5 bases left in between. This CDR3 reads CASSYDGNYGYTF. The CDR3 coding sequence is TGTGCCAGCAGTTACGACGGTAACTATGGCTACACCTTC.